The rows below give T cell receptor beta chains drawn from one sample of a study of blood T cell repertoires in COVID-19. Repertoires were generated with immunoSEQ multiplex PCR, while TCRdb's copy carries only in-frame clones and drops some. The table lists 90,000 to 120,000 clones, roughly 90% of them singletons. Sequenced sample: peripheral blood. These receptors originate from a woman aged 55-69 years with acute or convalescent COVID-19. Each CDR3 is given with its conserved first and last residue. D genes are given only for firm matches. Some rows have no size entry. The others give once, few or many, or a class for an expanded clone.

clone_size: NA; j_call: TRBJ1-6; cdr3_length: 12; d_call: NA; v_call: TRBV12-3/TRBV12-4; cdr3_aa: CASRRVNSPLHF; cdr3_nt: TGTGCCAGCAGGAGGGTTAATTCACCCCTCCACTTT
clone_size: NA; j_call: TRBJ2-1; cdr3_length: 14; d_call: TRBD2; v_call: TRBV7-2; cdr3_aa: CASSLLAGGGEQFF; cdr3_nt: TGTGCCAGCAGCTTACTAGCGGGAGGGGGCGAGCAGTTCTTC
clone_size: NA; j_call: TRBJ2-1; cdr3_length: 16; d_call: TRBD2; v_call: TRBV9; cdr3_aa: CASSVGTTATYNEQFF; cdr3_nt: TGTGCCAGCAGCGTCGGGACTACCGCCACTTACAATGAGCAGTTCTTC
clone_size: NA; j_call: TRBJ1-4; cdr3_length: 13; d_call: NA; v_call: TRBV12-3/TRBV12-4; cdr3_aa: CASRFGANEKLFF; cdr3_nt: TGTGCCAGCAGGTTCGGGGCTAATGAAAAACTGTTTTTT
clone_size: NA; j_call: TRBJ2-7; cdr3_length: 13; d_call: TRBD2; v_call: TRBV2; cdr3_aa: CASSLADYYEQYF; cdr3_nt: TGTGCCAGCAGTCTAGCGGATTACTACGAGCAGTACTTC
clone_size: once; j_call: TRBJ1-2; cdr3_length: 16; d_call: TRBD1; v_call: TRBV4-2; cdr3_aa: CASSQEEGAIGYGYTF; cdr3_nt: TGTGCCAGCAGCCAAGAAGAGGGGGCGATTGGGTATGGCTACACCTTC
clone_size: NA; j_call: TRBJ2-1; cdr3_length: 16; d_call: NA; v_call: TRBV10-3; cdr3_aa: CAIRTHLAIQGGEQFF; cdr3_nt: TGTGCCATCAGGACACACCTAGCTATTCAGGGGGGTGAGCAGTTCTTC
clone_size: NA; j_call: TRBJ2-2; cdr3_length: 19; d_call: TRBD2; v_call: TRBV3-1/TRBV3-2; cdr3_aa: CASSQDRETSGYPTGELFF; cdr3_nt: TGTGCCAGCAGCCAAGATAGGGAGACTAGCGGGTACCCAACCGGGGAGCTGTTTTTT
clone_size: NA; j_call: TRBJ2-1; cdr3_length: 15; d_call: TRBD1; v_call: TRBV6-6; cdr3_aa: CASSNGQGNYNEQFF; cdr3_nt: TGTGCCAGCAGTAACGGACAGGGTAACTACAATGAGCAGTTCTTC
clone_size: NA; j_call: TRBJ1-5; cdr3_length: 15; d_call: TRBD1; v_call: TRBV3-1/TRBV3-2; cdr3_aa: CASSLGQGGNQPQHF; cdr3_nt: TGTGCCAGCAGCCTTGGACAGGGTGGGAATCAGCCCCAGCATTTT
clone_size: NA; j_call: TRBJ2-1; cdr3_length: 14; d_call: NA; v_call: TRBV5-1; cdr3_aa: CASSGAGFRDEQFF; cdr3_nt: TGCGCCAGCAGTGGGGCAGGCTTTAGGGATGAGCAGTTCTTC
clone_size: NA; j_call: TRBJ2-7; cdr3_length: 13; d_call: TRBD2; v_call: TRBV30; cdr3_aa: CAWATGGEYEQYF; cdr3_nt: TGTGCCTGGGCAACGGGAGGGGAATACGAGCAGTACTTC
clone_size: NA; j_call: TRBJ2-2; cdr3_length: 14; d_call: NA; v_call: TRBV7-6; cdr3_aa: CASSRRANTGELFF; cdr3_nt: TGTGCCAGCAGCCGACGGGCGAACACCGGGGAGCTGTTTTTT
clone_size: NA; j_call: TRBJ2-7; cdr3_length: 13; d_call: NA; v_call: TRBV6-5; cdr3_aa: CASRRQSSYEQYF; cdr3_nt: TGTGCCAGCAGGCGACAATCTTCGTACGAGCAGTACTTC
clone_size: NA; j_call: TRBJ1-2; cdr3_length: 12; d_call: NA; v_call: TRBV19; cdr3_aa: CASSTLDSGYTF; cdr3_nt: TGTGCCAGTAGTACCCTGGACAGTGGCTACACCTTC
clone_size: NA; j_call: TRBJ1-2; cdr3_length: 14; d_call: NA; v_call: TRBV7-3; cdr3_aa: CASSPSTEAYGYTF; cdr3_nt: TGTGCCAGCAGTCCCTCGACAGAGGCCTATGGCTACACCTTC
clone_size: once; j_call: TRBJ1-1; cdr3_length: 11; d_call: NA; v_call: TRBV29-1; cdr3_aa: CSVTGNTEAFF; cdr3_nt: TGCAGCGTTACGGGGAACACTGAAGCTTTCTTT
clone_size: NA; j_call: TRBJ1-1; cdr3_length: 15; d_call: TRBD1; v_call: TRBV4-1; cdr3_aa: CASSQGDRLNTEAFF; cdr3_nt: TGCGCCAGCAGCCAAGGGGACAGGCTCAACACTGAAGCTTTCTTT
clone_size: many; j_call: TRBJ2-1; cdr3_length: 14; d_call: NA; v_call: TRBV24-1; cdr3_aa: CATSGGNLYNEQFF; cdr3_nt: TGTGCCACCAGTGGTGGCAATCTCTACAATGAGCAGTTCTTC
clone_size: NA; j_call: TRBJ2-1; cdr3_length: 14; d_call: NA; v_call: TRBV6-1; cdr3_aa: CASSEGAPYNEQFF; cdr3_nt: TGTGCCAGCAGTGAAGGGGCTCCTTACAATGAGCAGTTCTTC